One and the same sample provided the 27 T cell receptor beta chains below, sequenced in a study of early T cells in non-severe SARS-CoV-2 infection. TCRdb processed the 5' RACE reads anew with MiXCR; each CDR3 protein has one entry. This repertoire shows around 67,000 distinct CDR3 sequences, roughly 11% found once; its top ten account for 5% to 7%. This sample comprised whole blood, obtained at baseline. The receptors were sampled from an adult who was a healthcare worker with PCR-confirmed SARS-CoV-2 infection or an uninfected control (not recorded which).

This clonotype has ten or more counts. The chain couples TRBV4-1 to TRBJ1-2; D may be TRBD1 (5 bases). The CDR3 loop spans 14 amino acids. The germline gives CDR1 MGHRA, CDR2 YSYEKL. The V gene lost 5 bases and the J gene lost 8 bases, with 18 bases spanning the gap. CDR3 region: CASSSLAGSGGYTF. The DNA of the CDR3 is TGCGCCAGCAGCTCCCTAGCAGGGTCGGGCGGCTACACCTTC.

The CDR3 nucleotides are TGTGCCAGTAGTGGACGACTGGCCGTCGGCGGGGAGCTGTTTTTT. Translating gives CASSGRLAVGGELFF. The chain links TRBV19 to TRBJ2-2, with D uncertain. Germline V gene lookup returns CDR1 LNHDA and CDR2 SQIVND (reference sequence). CDR3 length: 15 residues. Trimming shortened V by 5 bases and J by 7 bases, and 17 bases separated the two germline ends.

J is TRBJ2-7 and V is TRBV7-9, with D perhaps given as TRBD1 or TRBD2 (5 bases each). Germline V CDR1 and CDR2: SEHNR, FQNEAQ (reference sequence). V gave up 5 bases and J gave up 3 bases, with 14 bases separating them. This CDR3 spans 14 amino acids. CDR3: CASSPRDARYEQYF. CDR3 sequence (DNA): TGTGCCAGCAGCCCCCGGGACGCCCGCTACGAGCAGTACTTC.

This clonotype was detected a few times. This chain connects TRBV9 to TRBJ2-1; TRBD1 agrees at 7 bases. The CDR3 spans 13 residues. CDR1 SGDLS and CDR2 YYNGEE come from the germline V gene. Germline trimming cut 6 bases from V and 5 bases from J; bases unmatched to any gene: 5. This CDR3 reads CASKRTGDNEQFF. CDR3 DNA: TGTGCCAGCAAGAGGACAGGAGACAATGAGCAGTTCTTC.

CDR3 residues: CASSSGTGGLNTEAFF. CDR3 DNA sequence: TGTGCCAGCTCCTCCGGGACAGGGGGATTGAACACTGAAGCTTTCTTT. This sequence joins TRBV7-9 and TRBJ1-1; 11 bases map to TRBD1. The CDR3 length is 16 residues. Germline V gene data show CDR1 as SEHNR and CDR2 as FQNEAQ (reference sequence). Losses at the gene ends were 8 bases for V and 0 bases for J; bases not matched to a gene: 8.

This clonotype was seen only once. The V gene is TRBV6-4, the J gene TRBJ2-3, with 7 bases aligning to TRBD1. The CDR3 is made up of 15 amino acids. Germline-derived CDR1 and CDR2 are MRHNA and SNTAGT. V shed 6 bases and J 4 bases; nucleotides not matched to a gene: 10. The CDR3 nucleotides read TGTGCCAGCAGAAAGACAGGGTTCGAAGCAGATACGCAGTATTTT. Its protein product is CASRKTGFEADTQYF.

This clonotype has at least ten counts. This chain connects TRBV18 to TRBJ2-5; D unresolved. The V gene's germline CDR1 is KGHSH and CDR2 LQKENI. V shed 3 bases and J shed 5 bases, with 13 bases lying between them. This CDR3 has 14 amino acids. The CDR3 DNA reads as TGTGCCAGCTCACCCTCTTCCGGGCCGGAGACCCAGTACTTC. This codes for CASSPSSGPETQYF.

The rearrangement links TRBV7-2 to TRBJ2-5, with D perhaps TRBD1 (6 bases). This CDR3 is built from 15 residues. The germline CDR1 and CDR2 sequences are SGHTA and FQGNSA. Trimming cost V 5 bases and J 1 base, with 14 bases left between them. The CDR3 DNA reads as TGTGCCAGCAGCGCCGGGCGCAGGGGCCAAGAGACCCAGTACTTC. It yields the protein CASSAGRRGQETQYF.

The chain is built from TRBV6-1 and TRBJ2-3, with 9 bases identical to TRBD2. V shed 7 bases and J 2 bases; nucleotides not matched to a gene: 7. Germline assignment: CDR1 MNHNS and CDR2 SASEGT. The CDR3 runs 15 residues. The CDR3: CASTRLADPTDTQYF. The CDR3 coding sequence is TGTGCCAGCACCAGACTAGCGGACCCCACAGATACGCAGTATTTT.

This clonotype was detected only a few times. The chain employs TRBV29-1 and TRBJ1-1; D ambiguous. The CDR3 runs 11 residues. Trimming pared 8 bases from V and 1 base from J, leaving 8 bases between. Germline-derived CDR1 and CDR2 are SQVTM and ANQGSEA. CDR3 coding DNA: TGCAGCTCCCTCGGGAACACTGAAGCTTTCTTT. This sequence encodes CSSLGNTEAFF.

This chain uses TRBV18 with TRBJ2-5, with a tentative D call TRBD1 (6 bases). V was clipped by 2 bases and J by 1 base, with 14 bases between them. The germline V gene has CDR1 KGHSH and CDR2 LQKENI. The CDR3 loop spans 16 amino acids. Here the CDR3 DNA reads TGTGCCAGCTCACCAGCGGATTCAGGGGTCCAAGAGACCCAGTACTTC. Its translation is CASSPADSGVQETQYF. The variable domain in full, completed from reference TRBV18 and TRBJ2-5, reads NAGVMQNPRHLVRRRGQEARLRCSPMKGHSHVYWYRQLPEEGLKFMVYLQKENIIDESGMPKERFSAEFPKEGPSILRIQQVVRGDSAAYFCASSPADSGVQETQYFGPGTRLLVL.

The rearrangement joins TRBV7-2 to TRBJ2-3; tentatively, D is TRBD2 (6 bases). Trimming stripped 3 bases from V and 2 bases from J, with 15 bases between. Looked up from germline, CDR1 is SGHTA and CDR2 is FQGNSA. The CDR3 is 16 residues long. The CDR3 loop reads CASSFGTSRLTDTQYF. The CDR3, as DNA: TGTGCCAGCAGCTTCGGAACTAGCAGACTCACAGATACGCAGTATTTT. The whole variable domain, remainder taken from reference TRBV7-2 and TRBJ2-3, is GAGVSQSPSNKVTEKGKDVELRCDPISGHTALYWYRQSLGQGLEFLIYFQGNSAPDKSGLPSDRFSAERTGGSVSTLTIQRTQQEDSAVYLCASSFGTSRLTDTQYFGPGTRLTVL.

The table lists this clonotype with many counts. V gene TRBV9 combines with J gene TRBJ1-1, with 7 bases lining up with TRBD1. The V gene's germline CDR1 is SGDLS and CDR2 YYNGEE. The CDR3 runs 14 residues. V shed 2 bases and J 1 base; nucleotides not matched to a gene: 2. The CDR3 DNA reads as TGTGCCAGCAGCGTGGGACAGCCGAACACTGAAGCTTTCTTT. Its protein is CASSVGQPNTEAFF. Full variable domain (remainder filled in from reference TRBV9 and TRBJ1-1): DSGVTQTPKHLITATGQRVTLRCSPRSGDLSVYWYQQSLDQGLQFLIQYYNGEERAKGNILERFSAQQFPDLHSELNLSSLELGDSALYFCASSVGQPNTEAFFGQGTRLTVV.

This clonotype was observed many times. The J gene is TRBJ2-7, the V gene TRBV20-1; D may be TRBD1 (5 bases). Germline V gene sequence: CDR1 DFQATT, CDR2 SNEGSKA (reference sequence). This CDR3 has 15 amino acids. V gave up 0 bases and J gave up 6 bases, with 18 bases separating them. The CDR3 loop is CSARDGMTDYGEQYF. CDR3 DNA sequence: TGCAGTGCTAGAGATGGGATGACAGATTATGGCGAGCAGTACTTC.

V and J are TRBV11-1 and TRBJ2-7, with 7 bases matching TRBD1. CDR1 and CDR2 from the germline V gene are SGHAT and FQDESV (reference sequence). CDR3 length equals 14 residues. V was clipped by 4 bases and J by 0 bases; unmatched bases: 3. CDR3 region: CASSWDRFSYEQYF. In nucleotides, the CDR3 is TGTGCCAGCAGCTGGGACAGATTCTCCTACGAGCAGTACTTC.

V is TRBV20-1 and J is TRBJ2-1; the match to TRBD2 covers 10 bases. CDR1 is DFQATT, CDR2 SNEGSKA, per germline (reference sequence). This CDR3 contains 14 residues. Trimming removed 8 bases from V and 9 bases from J; junction bases left unmatched: 13. CDR3 loop: CSPNLAGAMGEQFF. The CDR3 region has the DNA TGCAGTCCTAACCTAGCGGGGGCCATGGGTGAGCAGTTCTTC.

This clonotype occurred a few times. CDR3 protein: CASSLTATSDEQFF. DNA of the CDR3: TGTGCCAGCAGCTTAACTGCTACGTCAGATGAGCAGTTCTTC. V and J are TRBV7-3 and TRBJ2-1; D gene unclear. V was cut by 0 bases and J by 8 bases, with 11 bases left in between. The CDR3 runs to 14 residues. Germline values: CDR1 SGHTA, CDR2 FQGTGA.

This clonotype was observed at least ten times. This sequence joins TRBV7-8 and TRBJ1-6, with D possibly matching TRBD1 (5 bases). The CDR3 runs 14 residues. V was clipped by 2 bases and J by 9 bases, with 11 bases between them. Per germline, CDR1 SGHVS and CDR2 FQNEAQ. The CDR3 nucleotides read TGTGCCAGCAGCTTAAACTCAGGGAGTTCACCCCTCCACTTT. This sequence encodes CASSLNSGSSPLHF.

Only a few counts were recorded for this clonotype. The V call is TRBV12-5, the J call TRBJ1-1; unclear D gene. The CDR3 totals 15 residues. Germline CDR1 reads LGHNT; CDR2 reads FRNRAP. V dropped 2 bases and J dropped 2 bases, with 12 bases sitting between them. This CDR3 is CASGLKIQGNTEAFF. CDR3 nucleotide sequence: TGTGCTAGTGGTTTGAAAATACAAGGAAACACTGAAGCTTTCTTT.

This clonotype was seen only a few times. The rearrangement links TRBV10-3 to TRBJ2-2; D gene uncertain. This CDR3 region has 14 residues. The V gene's germline CDR1 is ENHRY and CDR2 SYGVKD. The V end was cut by 0 bases, the J end by 7 bases, with 9 bases between. The CDR3 DNA reads as TGTGCCATCAGTGAGTCGAACCGGCTCGGGGAGCTGTTTTTT. It codes for CAISESNRLGELFF.

The chain has TRBV5-1 and TRBJ2-7; a possible D gene is TRBD1 (5 bases). V was trimmed by 0 bases and J by 4 bases, leaving 14 bases between them. This CDR3 region has 15 residues. Germline CDR1 reads SGHRS; CDR2 reads YFSETQ. This CDR3 is CASSLVSKGMYEQYF. CDR3 DNA: TGCGCCAGCAGCTTGGTTAGTAAGGGGATGTACGAGCAGTACTTC.

This chain uses TRBV7-2 with TRBJ2-2, with unresolved D. The CDR3 covers 15 residues. Trimming removed 3 bases at V and 3 bases at J, with 11 bases between. CDR1 is SGHTA, CDR2 FQGNSA, per germline. CDR3 amino acids: CASSLRNFHTGELFF. The CDR3 nucleotides are TGTGCCAGCAGCTTGCGGAATTTCCACACCGGGGAGCTGTTTTTT.

The CDR3 here is CASSARFRGDKNIQYF. Here the CDR3 DNA reads TGCGCCAGCAGCGCGAGGTTCAGGGGGGACAAAAACATTCAGTACTTC. The chain couples TRBV5-1 to TRBJ2-4; perhaps TRBD1 as D (7 bases). Germline CDR1 is SGHRS and CDR2 is YFSETQ. V was trimmed by 4 bases and J by 3 bases, leaving 17 bases between them. This CDR3 is built from 16 residues.

This clonotype was found many times. The chain has TRBV7-3 and TRBJ1-1, with unresolved D. V gave up 2 bases and J gave up 11 bases, with 9 bases separating them. The CDR3 spans 11 residues. CDR1 is SGHTA, CDR2 FQGTGA, per germline. The CDR3 loop is CASSLETGAFF. The DNA of the CDR3 is TGTGCCAGCAGCTTAGAGACTGGGGCTTTCTTT.

Only a few counts were recorded for this clonotype. The rearrangement joins TRBV24-1 to TRBJ2-5; D call uncertain. Per germline, CDR1 KGHDR and CDR2 SFDVKD. The CDR3 runs to 14 residues. Deletions cut 4 bases from V and 5 bases from J, with 13 bases between. The CDR3 region has the DNA TGTGCCACCAGTGAAGGGCAGGTATCGGAGACCCAGTACTTC. Translating it yields CATSEGQVSETQYF.

This clonotype turned up a few times. This chain connects TRBV27 to TRBJ2-3, with D maybe TRBD2 (5 bases). The V and J ends lost 4 bases and 8 bases respectively, with 10 bases between them. The CDR3 loop spans 12 amino acids. In germline, CDR1 is MNHEY, CDR2 SMNVEV (reference sequence). CDR3 in amino acids: CASSSDYLTQYF. CDR3 bases: TGTGCCAGCAGTTCCGACTACCTTACGCAGTATTTT.

J is TRBJ1-6 and V is TRBV7-9, with D perhaps matching TRBD1 (5 bases). This CDR3 contains 15 residues. Germline lookup yields CDR1 SEHNR and CDR2 FQNEAQ (reference sequence). Trimming cost V 1 base and J 5 bases, with 9 bases left between them. The CDR3 loop is CASSLVDSHNSPLHF. DNA for the CDR3: TGTGCCAGCAGCTTAGTTGACAGCCATAATTCACCCCTCCACTTT.